This T cell receptor (beta chain) was recorded in a study of T cell clonotyping in hematopoietic cell transplantation. This CDR3 region has 13 residues. Trimming at V came to 1 base and at J to 6 bases, leaving 2 bases not matched to a gene. Germline V gene lookup returns CDR1 GTSNPN and CDR2 SVGIG (reference sequence). This clone was seen only a few times. Its specificity is unknown. Clones were sequenced by immunoSEQ multiplex PCR, and TCRdb holds only the in-frame ones, with some missing. In the table there are about 4,400 clones, approximately 70% of which are singletons. Study-wide results and limits: Graft donor and pretransplant recipient Inverse Simpson Index values predicted broader posttransplant TCR diversity. Pathologically expanded recipient clonotypes increased progressively from day 30 to day 180 as diversity fell.

Sequencing used PBMCs, obtained 100 days after allogeneic stem cell transplant. The genes are TRBV30 and TRBJ1-2, with 10 bases lining up with TRBD1. This clonotype was sampled from a male patient in his sixties or seventies who had an allogeneic stem cell transplant, so the T cells may come from the graft donor. Some clones in this sample may be carry-over from other donors' samples. The CDR3 reads CAWSAGTGDGYTF. In nucleotides, the CDR3 is TGTGCCTGGAGTGCCGGGACAGGGGATGGCTACACCTTC.